This T cell receptor (beta chain) came from a study of identical twins. All donors comprised healthy Caucasians. TCRdb called the 5' RACE reads again in MiXCR, with one record for every CDR3 protein. This table has roughly 690,000 distinct CDR3 sequences, 21% appearing once. This sample also appeared in a second study, on T cells expressing NK-cell markers.

The clonotype comes from a young woman in good health. The sample consisted of PBMCs.

The CDR3 spells CASSSSRGSYNEQFF. The CDR3 nucleotides read TGCGCCAGCAGCTCCAGCAGGGGTTCCTACAATGAGCAGTTCTTC. The chain uses TRBV5-1 and TRBJ2-1; TRBD1 is a possible D gene (6 bases). V lost 3 bases, J lost 1 base, and 11 bases lay in between. Germline CDR1 and CDR2: SGHRS and YFSETQ. The CDR3 extends over 15 amino acids.